What follows are 30 T cell receptor beta chains derived from one specimen sequenced in a study of cytomegalovirus exposure and HLA in healthy donors (dated 2017 in TCRdb). The method behind the library was the immunoSEQ multiplex PCR assay. A mixture of 60 forward primers for TCR Vbeta segments and 13 reverse primers for TCR Jbeta segments was used in the multiplex PCR. Imported from immuneACCESS, the table was reduced by TCRdb to in-frame sequences with V and J called. These copies leave out some clones; in studies compared against another copy, an unresolved V gene accounts for under half, and the cause of the remainder is not known. Recorded for this sample are about 140,000 clones; 80% of them occurred a single time. The top ten constitute about 1.3% of the sample. Specimen: PBMCs. These receptors were taken from a female donor in good health and CMV-seronegative.

The rearrangement links TRBV6-5 to TRBJ2-2; D is ambiguous. Germline V gives CDR1 MNHEY, CDR2 SVGAGI. This CDR3 spans 13 amino acids. Deletions cut 5 bases from V and 7 bases from J, with 11 bases between. The CDR3 coding sequence is TGTGCCAGCAGTCGAGAATCGGTCGGGGAGCTGTTTTTT. It yields the protein CASSRESVGELFF.

The chain carries TRBV6-1 and TRBJ2-7; tentatively, D is TRBD1 (6 bases). The germline V gene encodes CDR1 MNHNS and CDR2 SASEGT. The CDR3 loop spans 15 amino acids. The V end lost 7 bases, the J end lost 2 bases, and 18 bases lay between the germline ends. The chain's CDR3 is CASIPTGTLPYEQYF. CDR3 DNA sequence: TGTGCCAGCATCCCAACCGGGACACTCCCCTACGAGCAGTACTTC.

V and J are TRBV4-1 and TRBJ2-2; TRBD1 is a possible D gene (6 bases). The CDR3 totals 17 residues. V lost 4 bases, J lost 4 bases, and 19 bases lay in between. Germline V CDR1 and CDR2: MGHRA, YSYEKL. In DNA form, the CDR3 reads TGCGCCAGCAGCCCGGAGGTGGCAGGGGCCCCCACCGGGGAGCTGTTTTTT. Its protein is CASSPEVAGAPTGELFF.

The rearrangement links TRBV30 to TRBJ2-1; TRBD2 matches at 8 bases. CDR3 length equals 14 residues. V gave up 2 bases and J gave up 4 bases; unmatched junction bases: 4. Germline V gene data show CDR1 as GTSNPN and CDR2 as SVGIG (reference sequence). The CDR3 protein is CAWSQLADYNEQFF. CDR3 nucleotides: TGTGCCTGGAGTCAACTAGCGGATTACAATGAGCAGTTCTTC.

The chain joins TRBV10-1 to TRBJ2-7, with 14 bases fitting TRBD2. Germline V CDR1 and CDR2: WNHNN, SYGVQD (reference sequence). V lost 0 bases, J lost 7 bases, and 5 bases stayed unmatched. CDR3 length: 16 residues. CDR3 residues: CASSESGGLAGDEQYF. In nucleotides, the CDR3 is TGCGCCAGCAGTGAGTCCGGGGGACTAGCGGGAGATGAGCAGTACTTC.

The chain carries TRBV18 and TRBJ2-4, with 8 nucleotides matching TRBD1. CDR3 length: 14 amino acids. After removal of 3 bases from V and 6 bases from J, the junction contained 4 bases not matched to a gene. Germline V gene sequence: CDR1 KGHSH, CDR2 LQKENI. The CDR3 here is CASSPDRATNIQYF. CDR3 sequence (DNA): TGTGCCAGCTCACCGGACAGGGCGACAAACATTCAGTACTTC.

The chain couples TRBV7-9 to TRBJ2-1; possibly TRBD2 for D (6 bases). The CDR3 extends over 15 amino acids. CDR1 is SEHNR and CDR2 is FQNEAQ in the germline V gene (reference sequence). V shed 5 bases and J shed 1 base, with 12 bases lying between them. Here the CDR3 reads CASSQVSGSYNEQFF. The CDR3 DNA sequence: TGTGCCAGCAGCCAAGTGAGCGGGTCCTACAATGAGCAGTTCTTC. The full variable domain, in which reference TRBV7-9 and TRBJ2-1 provide the parts outside the CDR3, is DTGVSQNPRHKITKRGQNVTFRCDPISEHNRLYWYRQTLGQGPEFLTYFQNEAQLEKSRLLSDRFSAERPKGSFSTLEIQRTEQGDSAMYLCASSQVSGSYNEQFFGPGTRLTVL.

This clone was seen only a few times. V usage is TRBV7-9 and J usage is TRBJ2-1; D may be TRBD2 (5 bases). The V and J ends lost 7 bases and 7 bases respectively, with 17 bases between them. This CDR3 region has 14 residues. Germline lookup yields CDR1 SEHNR and CDR2 FQNEAQ (reference sequence). The CDR3 reads CASNSLYSVNEQFF. CDR3 nucleotide sequence: TGTGCCAGCAACTCCCTCTATAGCGTTAATGAGCAGTTCTTC. The full variable domain, its missing parts supplied by reference TRBV7-9 and TRBJ2-1, is DTGVSQNPRHKITKRGQNVTFRCDPISEHNRLYWYRQTLGQGPEFLTYFQNEAQLEKSRLLSDRFSAERPKGSFSTLEIQRTEQGDSAMYLCASNSLYSVNEQFFGPGTRLTVL.

V gene TRBV9 combines with J gene TRBJ2-4; D is uncertain. Trimming cost V 0 bases and J 5 bases, with 9 bases left between them. The CDR3 loop spans 14 amino acids. The germline CDR1 and CDR2 sequences are SGDLS and YYNGEE. The CDR3: CASSVGSTENIQYF. DNA of the CDR3: TGTGCCAGCAGCGTAGGGAGCACCGAAAACATTCAGTACTTC.

This chain joins TRBV2 and TRBJ2-2; 7 bases agree with TRBD2. With V trimmed by 4 bases and J by 5 bases, 4 bases remained unmatched. CDR1 and CDR2 (germline): SNHLY, FYNNEI. The CDR3 extends over 14 amino acids. The CDR3 loop is CASSVGGVTGELFF. The CDR3 DNA sequence: TGTGCCAGCAGTGTGGGAGGGGTTACCGGGGAGCTGTTTTTT.

The chain joins TRBV5-8 to TRBJ2-7, with 9 bases aligning to TRBD1. CDR3 length: 15 amino acids. Per the germline V gene, CDR1 is SGHTS and CDR2 is YDEGEE. Trimming at V came to 3 bases and at J to 2 bases, leaving 6 bases not matched to a gene. The CDR3 region is CASSSGTGNTYEQYF. The CDR3 DNA is TGTGCCAGCAGCTCCGGGACAGGGAACACCTACGAGCAGTACTTC.

The chain carries TRBV5-1 and TRBJ2-2; D perhaps matches TRBD2 (6 bases). The germline gives CDR1 SGHRS, CDR2 YFSETQ. There are 15 residues in the CDR3. V was cut by 4 bases and J by 7 bases, with 17 bases left in between. CDR3 bases: TGCGCCAGCAGCCCAGAGACTAGTTCGGTCGGGGAGCTGTTTTTT. This gives the protein CASSPETSSVGELFF. The complete variable domain, with remaining parts taken from reference TRBV5-1 and TRBJ2-2, reads KAGVTQTPRYLIKTRGQQVTLSCSPISGHRSVSWYQQTPGQGLQFLFEYFSETQRNKGNFPGRFSGRQFSNSRSEMNVSTLELGDSALYLCASSPETSSVGELFFGEGSRLTVL.

This sequence joins TRBV28 and TRBJ2-2; D ambiguous. With 1 base removed from V and 4 bases from J, the gap between germline ends came to 10 bases. This CDR3 spans 15 amino acids. Germline CDR1 and CDR2: MDHEN and SYDVKM. CDR3 in DNA: TGTGCCAGCAGTTTATATGGCGGTTCCACCGGGGAGCTGTTTTTT. Translated, it gives CASSLYGGSTGELFF.

The chain recombines TRBV2 with TRBJ2-1, with 8 bases identical to TRBD1. CDR1 is SNHLY, CDR2 FYNNEI, per germline. There are 13 residues in the CDR3. The ends lost 6 bases at V and 3 bases at J; junction bases unmatched: 1. The CDR3 coding sequence is TGTGCCAGCAGAGGACAGGGCTACAATGAGCAGTTCTTC. This gives the protein CASRGQGYNEQFF. Complete variable domain (other parts from reference TRBV2 and TRBJ2-1): EPEVTQTPSHQVTQMGQEVILRCVPISNHLYFYWYRQILGQKVEFLVSFYNNEISEKSEIFDDQFSVERPDGSNFTLKIRSTKLEDSAMYFCASRGQGYNEQFFGPGTRLTVL.

This clone was picked up one time. The chain is built from TRBV19 and TRBJ1-1, with D perhaps TRBD1 (5 bases). Trimming took 5 bases from V and 6 from J, leaving 10 bases between them. The CDR3 has 12 amino acids. Germline-derived CDR1 and CDR2 are LNHDA and SQIVND (reference sequence). Here the CDR3 reads CASSSRVPEAFF. The CDR3 DNA reads as TGTGCCAGTAGTTCCAGGGTGCCTGAAGCTTTCTTT.

The V call is TRBV27, the J call TRBJ1-5; TRBD1 might be the D (6 bases). V was shortened by 1 base and J by 0 bases, with 10 bases between the two germline ends. The CDR3 spans 16 residues. Looked up from germline, CDR1 is MNHEY and CDR2 is SMNVEV (reference sequence). The CDR3 reads CASSLWARGSNQPQHF. The CDR3 region has the DNA TGTGCCAGCAGTTTATGGGCCAGGGGTAGCAATCAGCCCCAGCATTTT.

The chain uses TRBV15 and TRBJ1-5; the D gene is possibly TRBD1 (5 bases). Germline-derived CDR1 and CDR2 are LNHNV and YYDKDF (reference sequence). This CDR3 has 13 amino acids. Trimming cost V 9 bases and J 3 bases, with 12 bases left between them. The chain's CDR3 is CATCQGNNQPQHF. The CDR3, as DNA: TGTGCCACGTGCCAGGGTAACAATCAGCCCCAGCATTTT. Filled out from reference TRBV15 and TRBJ1-5, the complete variable domain reads DAMVIQNPRYQVTQFGKPVTLSCSQTLNHNVMYWYQQKSSQAPKLLFHYYDKDFNNEADTPDNFQSRRPNTSFCFLDIRSPGLGDTAMYLCATCQGNNQPQHFGDGTRLSIL.

The V call is TRBV2, the J call TRBJ1-2; 12 nucleotides align to TRBD1. Per the germline V gene, CDR1 is SNHLY and CDR2 is FYNNEI. The trim removed 6 bases at V and 6 bases at J, leaving 8 bases unmatched. The CDR3 totals 15 residues. CDR3 sequence: CASSQRGQGADGYTF. The DNA of the CDR3 is TGTGCCAGCAGCCAAAGGGGACAGGGGGCGGATGGCTACACCTTC.

J is TRBJ2-7 and V is TRBV5-1; 7 positions agree with TRBD1. V lost 2 bases to trimming and J lost 0 bases; unmatched junction nucleotides: 2. Germline V gene sequence: CDR1 SGHRS, CDR2 YFSETQ. CDR3 length: 14 residues. CDR3 DNA sequence: TGCGCCAGCAGCTTCGACAGGGTCTCCTACGAGCAGTACTTC. The encoded protein is CASSFDRVSYEQYF.

The rearrangement links TRBV5-1 to TRBJ2-7; a weak D match, TRBD2 (5 bases). The germline CDR1 and CDR2 sequences are SGHRS and YFSETQ. V shed 1 base and J shed 2 bases, with 13 bases lying between them. This CDR3 contains 15 residues. DNA of the CDR3: TGCGCCAGCAGCTTGCTGGAGGTAGGACCCTACGAGCAGTACTTC. Translating it yields CASSLLEVGPYEQYF.

V is TRBV5-1 and J is TRBJ1-5; 7 bases map to TRBD1. CDR3 length: 20 amino acids. CDR1 and CDR2 from the germline V gene are SGHRS and YFSETQ. V shed 0 bases and J 0 bases; nucleotides not matched to a gene: 15. Here the CDR3 DNA reads TGCGCCAGCAGCTTGGGGTTCGAAGACAGGGCCCGCGATAGCAATCAGCCCCAGCATTTT. Translated: CASSLGFEDRARDSNQPQHF.

This sequence joins TRBV14 and TRBJ2-7; D uncertain. The CDR3 length is 16 residues. In germline, CDR1 is SGHDN, CDR2 FVKESK. The germline V and J ends were trimmed by 0 bases and 2 bases, with 14 bases remaining between them. CDR3 region: CASSQDTLVGAYEQYF. DNA for the CDR3: TGTGCCAGCAGCCAAGATACCCTCGTCGGAGCCTACGAGCAGTACTTC.

This chain links TRBV7-3 with TRBJ1-1, with D possibly matching TRBD1 (6 bases). The CDR3 runs to 17 residues. The V end lost 5 bases, the J end lost 1 base, and 20 bases lay between the germline ends. In germline, CDR1 is SGHTA, CDR2 FQGTGA. The CDR3 region has the DNA TGTGCCAGCAGCCCCGCAGGTGGGGGAGGGGGGAACACTGAAGCTTTCTTT. This sequence encodes CASSPAGGGGGNTEAFF. Based on the CDR3 plus reference TRBV7-3 and TRBJ1-1, the full variable domain is GAGVSQTPSNKVTEKGKYVELRCDPISGHTALYWYRQSLGQGPEFLIYFQGTGAADDSGLPNDRFFAVRPEGSVSTLKIQRTERGDSAVYLCASSPAGGGGGNTEAFFGQGTRLTVV.

About this clone: The same CDR3 arises from other DNA sequences in this sample as well. The V and J genes are TRBV5-1 and TRBJ1-5, with a weak D call TRBD1 (6 bases). CDR1 SGHRS and CDR2 YFSETQ come from the germline V gene. The CDR3 has 14 amino acids. The V end was cut by 0 bases, the J end by 7 bases, with 11 bases between. Here the CDR3 reads CASSLEGGDQPQHF. As DNA, the CDR3 is TGCGCCAGCAGCTTGGAGGGGGGGGACCAGCCCCAGCATTTT.

The V and J genes are TRBV10-1 and TRBJ1-4, with TRBD1 as a possible D gene (5 bases). CDR3 length: 13 amino acids. The V end was cut by 3 bases, the J end by 8 bases, with 10 bases between. Germline V lookup: CDR1 WNHNN, CDR2 SYGVQD (reference sequence). CDR3 nucleotide sequence: TGCGCCAGCAGTGAAGGGGTCTACGAAAAACTGTTTTTT. This encodes CASSEGVYEKLFF.

The gene calls are TRBV18 and TRBJ2-1, with 8 bases fitting TRBD2. Germline values: CDR1 KGHSH, CDR2 LQKENI. CDR3 length: 15 residues. After removal of 3 bases from V and 5 bases from J, the junction contained 6 bases not matched to a gene. The chain's CDR3 is CASSPRGSGNNEQFF. In nucleotides, the CDR3 is TGTGCCAGCTCACCCCGGGGTAGCGGGAACAATGAGCAGTTCTTC.

CDR3 in amino acids: CASRTKTGAGELFF. CDR3 DNA sequence: TGTGCCAGCAGGACTAAAACAGGGGCCGGGGAGCTGTTTTTT. This chain joins TRBV6-5 and TRBJ2-2, with 7 nucleotides matching TRBD1. Trimming took 6 bases from V and 6 from J; bases not matched to a gene: 7. This CDR3 region has 14 residues. Germline CDR1 and CDR2: MNHEY and SVGAGI.

In this sample, this clone turned up once. The rearrangement links TRBV23-1 to TRBJ1-1, with 8 bases identical to TRBD1. TRBV23-1 is annotated as an ORF whose role is uncertain. Trimming cost V 2 bases and J 5 bases; bases outside gene matches: 13. CDR3 size: 17 residues. CDR3 region: CASSQTDRVAARTEAFF. In DNA, the CDR3 is TGCGCCAGCAGTCAAACGGACAGGGTTGCCGCGAGGACTGAAGCTTTCTTT.

The chain joins TRBV28 to TRBJ1-1; 7 bases map to TRBD1. The germline CDR1 and CDR2 sequences are MDHEN and SYDVKM. The V gene end was trimmed by 2 bases and the J gene end by 5 bases; junction bases not matched to a gene: 8. The CDR3 totals 15 residues. The CDR3 sequence is CASSLIEGARTEAFF. CDR3 nucleotide sequence: TGTGCCAGCAGTTTAATTGAGGGGGCTCGGACTGAAGCTTTCTTT.

The chain links TRBV5-1 to TRBJ2-1, with 8 bases fitting TRBD2. This CDR3 is built from 15 residues. V lost 4 bases to trimming and J lost 7 bases; unmatched junction nucleotides: 10. Germline V gives CDR1 SGHRS, CDR2 YFSETQ. CDR3 sequence: CASSPGREWRNEQFF. As DNA, the CDR3 is TGCGCCAGCAGCCCCGGGAGGGAATGGAGGAATGAGCAGTTCTTC.